The TCR beta chain under discussion was sequenced for a study of response to subunit inactivated influenza vaccine. This clonotype was observed many times. Its specificity is not known. The study, taken as a whole, reports: Researchers suggested that each seasonal influenza vaccination recruits few new T cells.

TCRdb passed the RT-PCR reads through MiXCR, listing each CDR3 protein once. The sample shows a few hundred thousand distinct CDR3 sequences, about 14% of them seen only once. V lost 3 bases and J lost 3, with 12 bases in between. In germline, CDR1 is SGHTA, CDR2 FQGNSA. The CDR3 has 14 amino acids. The gene calls are TRBV7-2 and TRBJ2-7; D might be TRBD2 (6 bases). Sequenced material: PBMCs from blood, taken 11 to 12 days after vaccination. The receptor was isolated from a man aged 50-59 years who received an inactivated influenza vaccine. The CDR3 protein is CASSLYRDFYEQYF. Written as DNA, the CDR3 is TGTGCCAGCAGCTTGTACCGGGACTTCTACGAGCAGTACTTC.